A single sample is the source of the 24 T cell receptor beta chains below, sequenced in a study of patients and donors after allogeneic stem cell transplantation. Each CDR3 protein is one row after TCRdb ran MiXCR on the RT-PCR reads. The table lists 30,000 to 35,000 distinct CDR3 sequences, over 6.5% of them singletons, with about 32% in the top ten. The specimen was blood, either unsorted or a sorted T cell fraction (not recorded which). The receptors stem from a human donor who was either an allogeneic HSCT recipient or a stem cell or donor lymphocyte infusion donor (not recorded which). It is not recorded whose cells these are; they may come from a transplant donor.

The chain employs TRBV18 and TRBJ2-7; 11 positions agree with TRBD2. Trimming at V came to 4 bases and at J to 2 bases, leaving 7 bases not matched to a gene. Germline-derived CDR1 and CDR2 are KGHSH and LQKENI. This CDR3 spans 16 amino acids. CDR3 sequence: CASSHQGGLAAYEQYF. CDR3 DNA: TGTGCCAGCTCACACCAGGGGGGACTAGCGGCCTACGAGCAGTACTTC.

Many counts were recorded for this clonotype. V usage is TRBV4-2 and J usage is TRBJ2-4; D not certain. This CDR3 has 13 residues. Per the germline V gene, CDR1 is LGHNA and CDR2 is YNFKEQ. V was clipped by 0 bases and J by 8 bases, with 8 bases between them. DNA for the CDR3: TGTGCCAGCAGCCAAGATCGCCGGGACATTCAGTACTTC. Protein: CASSQDRRDIQYF.

This clonotype was counted many times. The chain employs TRBV28 and TRBJ1-4; tentatively, D is TRBD1 (6 bases). Looked up from germline, CDR1 is MDHEN and CDR2 is SYDVKM. This CDR3 has 18 residues. V shed 1 base and J shed 8 bases, with 23 bases lying between them. The CDR3 protein is CASSLFRTVLSPWEKLFF. Written as DNA, the CDR3 is TGTGCCAGCAGTTTATTCCGGACAGTGCTTAGTCCTTGGGAAAAACTGTTTTTT.

This clonotype was seen a few times. CDR3 in amino acids: CATSREVASSYNEQFF. The DNA of the CDR3 is TGTGCCACCAGCAGAGAGGTGGCAAGCTCCTACAATGAGCAGTTCTTC. This chain connects TRBV15 to TRBJ2-1; no clear D gene. This CDR3 has 16 residues. From germline, CDR1 is LNHNV and CDR2 YYDKDF (reference sequence). Deletions cut 0 bases from V and 0 bases from J, with 9 bases between.

This clonotype occurred many times. V is TRBV28 and J is TRBJ2-6; D not resolved. The CDR3 is 13 amino acids. Germline-derived CDR1 and CDR2 are MDHEN and SYDVKM. Trimming shortened V by 6 bases and J by 4 bases, and 7 bases separated the two germline ends. In DNA, the CDR3 is TGTGCCAGCAGCTTCTGGGGGGCCAACGTCCTGACTTTC. Translated: CASSFWGANVLTF. Combining the CDR3 with reference TRBV28 and TRBJ2-6 gives the whole variable domain DVKVTQSSRYLVKRTGEKVFLECVQDMDHENMFWYRQDPGLGLRLIYFSYDVKMKEKGDIPEGYSVSREKKERFSLILESASTNQTSMYLCASSFWGANVLTFGAGSRLTVL.

This clonotype appeared many times. J is TRBJ1-3 and V is TRBV19; 9 bases map to TRBD1. CDR1 and CDR2 from the germline V gene are LNHDA and SQIVND (reference sequence). V was clipped by 6 bases and J by 3 bases; unmatched bases: 12. The CDR3 is 17 residues long. The CDR3 DNA follows: TGTGCCAGTAGGAACCTGATACAGGGGGCGCGTGGAAACACCATATATTTT. It translates to CASRNLIQGARGNTIYF.

This clonotype was detected many times. J is TRBJ2-1 and V is TRBV7-2; TRBD2 aligns across 10 bases. The CDR3 runs 16 residues. The germline V gene encodes CDR1 SGHTA and CDR2 FQGNSA. J lost 5 bases, V lost 4 bases, and 8 bases had no gene match. The DNA of the CDR3 is TGTGCCAGCAGCTCAAGCGGGAGGGCCTGGGACAATGAGCAGTTCTTC. Protein sequence: CASSSSGRAWDNEQFF.

The table lists this clonotype with many counts. J is TRBJ2-1 and V is TRBV6-2 or TRBV6-3; 11 bases are shared with TRBD2. This CDR3 comprises 18 residues. The V and J ends lost 2 bases and 6 bases, in that order; junction bases with no gene match: 12. Looked up from germline, CDR1 is MNHEY and CDR2 is SVGEGT. The CDR3 loop reads CASSYGGIGTSGRNEQFF. CDR3 nucleotides: TGTGCCAGCAGTTACGGAGGGATTGGGACTAGCGGTCGCAATGAGCAGTTCTTC.

Ten or more counts support this clonotype. V is TRBV7-2 and J is TRBJ1-5, with D maybe TRBD1 (5 bases). The CDR3 runs 15 residues. V dropped 0 bases and J dropped 7 bases, with 13 bases sitting between them. CDR1 SGHTA and CDR2 FQGNSA come from the germline V gene. This CDR3 is CASSLAPGTWQPQHF. The CDR3 nucleotides read TGTGCCAGCAGCTTAGCTCCAGGGACGTGGCAGCCCCAGCATTTT.

This clonotype was counted only a few times. The chain has TRBV7-9 and TRBJ2-1; 7 positions match TRBD1. Germline CDR1 is SEHNR and CDR2 is FQNEAQ (reference sequence). The V segment lost 4 bases and the J segment 3 bases; nucleotides outside the gene matches: 9. CDR3 size: 16 residues. CDR3 nucleotide sequence: TGTGCCAGCAGCTCCCTAGACAGGGTAATCTACAATGAGCAGTTCTTC. This gives the protein CASSSLDRVIYNEQFF.

This clonotype was recorded many times. One end of the junction varies from germline; a read error may be responsible. The chain is built from TRBV25-1 and TRBJ1-4, with D possibly matching TRBD1 (5 bases). The CDR3 is 12 residues long. Germline lookup yields CDR1 MGHDK and CDR2 SYGVNS. The CDR3 here is CASGADRGILVF. CDR3 bases: TGTGCCAGCGGGGCTGATCGGGGGATTCTCGTTTTT.

This clonotype was found many times. The chain recombines TRBV7-9 with TRBJ1-4; D is ambiguous. V was trimmed by 2 bases and J by 4 bases, leaving 20 bases between them. The CDR3 runs 18 residues. Germline values: CDR1 SEHNR, CDR2 FQNEAQ (reference sequence). CDR3 amino acids: CASSLKGGRPPINEKLFF. Written as DNA, the CDR3 is TGTGCCAGCAGCTTAAAGGGTGGCAGGCCTCCAATTAATGAAAAACTGTTTTTT.

This sequence joins TRBV19 and TRBJ2-5; 13 nucleotides match TRBD2. The CDR3 sequence is 16 residues long. Trimming cost V 5 bases and J 6 bases; bases outside gene matches: 9. Germline V gives CDR1 LNHDA, CDR2 SQIVND (reference sequence). CDR3 bases: TGTGCCAGTAGTTCCCAACCGGGACTAGCGGGGAAGACCCAGTACTTC. Translating gives CASSSQPGLAGKTQYF.

This clonotype has more than one count but fewer than ten. The chain recombines TRBV28 with TRBJ2-7; D is perhaps TRBD1 (6 bases). V was clipped by 3 bases and J by 2 bases, with 14 bases between them. Germline assignment: CDR1 MDHEN and CDR2 SYDVKM. The CDR3 consists of 15 residues. CDR3 sequence (DNA): TGTGCCAGCAGTTTCGATGCAGGGACAACCTACGAGCAGTACTTC. Its protein is CASSFDAGTTYEQYF.

The sample holds a few counts of this clonotype. The chain carries TRBV28 and TRBJ1-1; the D gene is possibly TRBD1 (6 bases). The V gene lost 5 bases and the J gene lost 4 bases, with 11 bases spanning the gap. Per germline, CDR1 MDHEN and CDR2 SYDVKM. The CDR3 has 13 residues. The CDR3 is CASSAKGVTEAFF. CDR3 in DNA: TGTGCCAGCAGTGCTAAGGGGGTCACTGAAGCTTTCTTT.

With respect to this clonotype: A read error may explain this, as a much larger clone is one base away. The chain recombines TRBV7-2 with TRBJ1-2; no clear D. Germline CDR1 SGHTA, CDR2 FQGNSA. V lost 2 bases and J lost 6, with 7 bases in between. The CDR3 extends over 12 amino acids. The CDR3 sequence: CASSLKVDGYTF. The DNA for the CDR3 is TGTGCCAGCAGCTTAAAAGTGGATGGCTACACCTTC.

The chain employs TRBV28 and TRBJ1-5, with a tentative D call TRBD1 (5 bases). This CDR3 comprises 14 residues. Germline assignment: CDR1 MDHEN and CDR2 SYDVKM. With 3 bases removed from V and 2 bases from J, the gap between germline ends came to 8 bases. The CDR3 here is CASSLGVGNQPQHF. In DNA, the CDR3 is TGTGCCAGCAGTTTGGGGGTTGGCAATCAGCCCCAGCATTTT.

This clonotype occurred many times. The gene calls are TRBV15 and TRBJ2-7; D gene uncertain. Looked up from germline, CDR1 is LNHNV and CDR2 is YYDKDF (reference sequence). V lost 1 base to trimming and J lost 4 bases, with 5 bases between them. The CDR3 extends over 12 amino acids. In DNA, the CDR3 is TGTGCCACCAGCAGAGGGGGTTACGAGCAGTACTTC. It yields the protein CATSRGGYEQYF.

This clonotype was observed at least ten times. The V gene is TRBV5-1, the J gene TRBJ2-3, with 8 bases lining up with TRBD2. Unmatched junction bases numbered 4, after V lost 4 bases and J lost 0 bases. The CDR3 loop spans 15 amino acids. Germline V CDR1 and CDR2: SGHRS, YFSETQ. The CDR3 protein is CASSPAGASTDTQYF. CDR3 DNA: TGCGCCAGCAGCCCAGCGGGGGCTAGCACAGATACGCAGTATTTT.

In this sample, this clonotype turned up many times. V and J are TRBV4-3 and TRBJ1-2; D may be TRBD1 (5 bases). Germline CDR1 is LGHNA and CDR2 is YSLEER. This CDR3 spans 19 amino acids. Trimming cost V 0 bases and J 4 bases, with 24 bases left between them. This CDR3 is CASSQDRQPLRGTFYGYTF. In nucleotides, the CDR3 is TGCGCCAGCAGCCAAGATCGACAGCCGCTTAGGGGAACCTTCTATGGCTACACCTTC.

The chain uses TRBV19 and TRBJ2-6, with TRBD1 as a possible D gene (5 bases). Between the trimmed V and J ends, which lost 8 bases and 3 bases, there was a span of 20 bases. Per the germline V gene, CDR1 is LNHDA and CDR2 is SQIVND (reference sequence). CDR3 length equals 17 residues. CDR3 bases: TGTGCCAGTGGGGTGCAGGGTCTGTTAGGTGGGGCCAACGTCCTGACTTTC. This codes for CASGVQGLLGGANVLTF.

Many counts were recorded for this clonotype. The J gene is TRBJ1-1, the V gene TRBV20-1, with D tentatively TRBD1 (5 bases). CDR3 size: 14 residues. V lost 3 bases to trimming and J lost 1 base, with 12 bases between them. The germline V gene has CDR1 DFQATT and CDR2 SNEGSKA (reference sequence). The CDR3 loop is CSASSGPQNTEAFF. The CDR3 DNA reads TGCAGTGCTAGCTCGGGACCCCAGAACACTGAAGCTTTCTTT.

There are a few counts of this clonotype. V gene TRBV7-8 combines with J gene TRBJ2-3, with D possibly TRBD2 on 6 matching bases. This CDR3 spans 16 amino acids. Germline-derived CDR1 and CDR2 are SGHVS and FQNEAQ. V was pared by 1 base and J by 3 bases, with 14 bases between. CDR3 nucleotides: TGTGCCAGCAGCTTAGGGCCGGGACTGCTGACAGATACGCAGTATTTT. This gives the protein CASSLGPGLLTDTQYF. Variable domain in full (rest from reference TRBV7-8 and TRBJ2-3): GAGVSQSPRYKVAKRGQDVALRCDPISGHVSLFWYQQALGQGPEFLTYFQNEAQLDKSGLPSDRFFAERPEGSVSTLKIQRTQQEDSAVYLCASSLGPGLLTDTQYFGPGTRLTVL.

This clonotype occurred many times. V and J are TRBV15 and TRBJ1-2, with D possibly being TRBD1 (5 bases). Germline CDR1 LNHNV, CDR2 YYDKDF (reference sequence). V was pared by 0 bases and J by 1 base, with 9 bases between. The CDR3 is made up of 15 amino acids. The CDR3 sequence is CATSRDGQGNYGYTF. CDR3 nucleotide sequence: TGTGCCACCAGCAGAGATGGTCAGGGTAACTATGGCTACACCTTC.